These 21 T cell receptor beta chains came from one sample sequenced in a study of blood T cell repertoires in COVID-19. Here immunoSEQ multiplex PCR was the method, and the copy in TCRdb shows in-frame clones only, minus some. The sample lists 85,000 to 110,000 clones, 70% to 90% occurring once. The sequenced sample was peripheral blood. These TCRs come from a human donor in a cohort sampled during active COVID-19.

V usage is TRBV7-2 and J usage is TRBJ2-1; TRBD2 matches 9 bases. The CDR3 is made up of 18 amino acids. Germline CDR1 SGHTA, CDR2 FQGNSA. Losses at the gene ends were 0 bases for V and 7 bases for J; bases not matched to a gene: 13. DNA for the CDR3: TGTGCCAGCAGCTTAGCGTTAGCTAGCGGGGCCCTAGGTAATGAGCAGTTCTTC. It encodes CASSLALASGALGNEQFF.

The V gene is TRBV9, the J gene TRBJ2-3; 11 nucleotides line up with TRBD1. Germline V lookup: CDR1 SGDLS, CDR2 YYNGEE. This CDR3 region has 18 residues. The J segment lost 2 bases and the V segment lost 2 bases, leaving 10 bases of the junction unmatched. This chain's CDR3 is CASSVGQGALVITDTQYF. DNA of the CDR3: TGTGCCAGCAGCGTTGGACAGGGGGCGTTGGTAATCACAGATACGCAGTATTTT.

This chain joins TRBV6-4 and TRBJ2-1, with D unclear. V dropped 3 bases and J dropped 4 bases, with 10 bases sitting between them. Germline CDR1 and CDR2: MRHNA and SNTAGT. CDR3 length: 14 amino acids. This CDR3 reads CASSDSELYNEQFF. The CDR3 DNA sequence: TGTGCCAGCAGTGATTCGGAGCTTTACAATGAGCAGTTCTTC.

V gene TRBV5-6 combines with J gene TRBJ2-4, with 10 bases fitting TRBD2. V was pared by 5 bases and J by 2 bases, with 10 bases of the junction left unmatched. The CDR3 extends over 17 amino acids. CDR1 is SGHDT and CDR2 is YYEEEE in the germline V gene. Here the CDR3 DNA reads TGTGCCAGCAGTTCCCTAGCGGGAGTGAGGACCAAAAACATTCAGTACTTC. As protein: CASSSLAGVRTKNIQYF.

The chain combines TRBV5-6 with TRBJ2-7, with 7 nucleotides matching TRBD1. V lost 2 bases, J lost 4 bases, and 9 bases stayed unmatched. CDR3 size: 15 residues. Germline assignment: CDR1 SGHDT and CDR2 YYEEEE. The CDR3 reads CASSFKKGARYEQYF. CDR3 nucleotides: TGTGCCAGCAGCTTCAAGAAGGGGGCTAGGTACGAGCAGTACTTC.

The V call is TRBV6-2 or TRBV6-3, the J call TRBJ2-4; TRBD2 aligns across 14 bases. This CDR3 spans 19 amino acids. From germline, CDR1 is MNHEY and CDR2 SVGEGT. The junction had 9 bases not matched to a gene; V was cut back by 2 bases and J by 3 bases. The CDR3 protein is CASSYPGLAGEVGKNIQYF. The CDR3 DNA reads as TGTGCCAGCAGTTACCCGGGACTAGCGGGAGAAGTTGGCAAAAACATTCAGTACTTC.

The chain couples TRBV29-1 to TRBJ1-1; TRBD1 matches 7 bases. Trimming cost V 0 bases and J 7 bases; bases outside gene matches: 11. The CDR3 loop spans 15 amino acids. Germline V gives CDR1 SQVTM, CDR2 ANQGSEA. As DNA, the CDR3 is TGCAGCGTTGAAGATCGGAGACAGGGAATCGGTGAAGCTTTCTTT. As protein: CSVEDRRQGIGEAFF. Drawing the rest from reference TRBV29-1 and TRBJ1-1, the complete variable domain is SAVISQKPSRDICQRGTSLTIQCQVDSQVTMMFWYRQQPGQSLTLIATANQGSEATYESGFVIDKFPISRPNLTFSTLTVSNMSPEDSSIYLCSVEDRRQGIGEAFFGQGTRLTVV.

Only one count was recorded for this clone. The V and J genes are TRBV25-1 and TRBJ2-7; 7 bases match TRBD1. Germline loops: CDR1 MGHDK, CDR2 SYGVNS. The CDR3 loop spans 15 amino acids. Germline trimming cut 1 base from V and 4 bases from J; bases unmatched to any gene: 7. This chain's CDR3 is CASSEWKGAGYEQYF. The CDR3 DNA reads TGTGCCAGCAGTGAATGGAAGGGGGCAGGTTACGAGCAGTACTTC.

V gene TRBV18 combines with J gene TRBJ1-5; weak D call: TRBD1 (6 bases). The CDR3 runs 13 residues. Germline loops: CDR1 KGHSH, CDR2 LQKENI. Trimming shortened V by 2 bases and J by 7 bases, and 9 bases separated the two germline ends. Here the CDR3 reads CASSPYRAQPQHF. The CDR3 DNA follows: TGTGCCAGCTCACCATACAGGGCCCAGCCCCAGCATTTT.

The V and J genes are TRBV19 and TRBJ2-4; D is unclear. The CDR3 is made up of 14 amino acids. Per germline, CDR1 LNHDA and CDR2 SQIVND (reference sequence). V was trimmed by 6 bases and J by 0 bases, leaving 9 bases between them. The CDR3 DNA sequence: TGTGCCAGTAGACCGGAGTTAGCCAAAAACATTCAGTACTTC. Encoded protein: CASRPELAKNIQYF.

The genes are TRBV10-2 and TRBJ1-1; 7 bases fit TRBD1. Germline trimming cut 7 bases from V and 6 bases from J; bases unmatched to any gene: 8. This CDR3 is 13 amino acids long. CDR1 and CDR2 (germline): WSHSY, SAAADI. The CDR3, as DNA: TGCGCCAGCATTGGGACAGTAGAACCTGAAGCTTTCTTT. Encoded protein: CASIGTVEPEAFF.

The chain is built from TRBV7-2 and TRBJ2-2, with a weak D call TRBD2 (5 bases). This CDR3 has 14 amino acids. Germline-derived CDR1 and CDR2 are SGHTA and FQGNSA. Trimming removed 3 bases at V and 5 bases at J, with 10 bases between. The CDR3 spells CASSFLRRTGELFF. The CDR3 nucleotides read TGTGCCAGCAGCTTCCTTCGGAGGACCGGGGAGCTGTTTTTT.

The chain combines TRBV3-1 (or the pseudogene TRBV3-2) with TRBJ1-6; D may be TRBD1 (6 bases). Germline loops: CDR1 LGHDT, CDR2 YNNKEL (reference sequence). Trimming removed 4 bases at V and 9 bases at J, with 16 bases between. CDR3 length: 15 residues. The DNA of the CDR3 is TGTGCCAGCAGCCCAGACGGTGGGGGCGGTTCACCCCTCCACTTT. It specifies CASSPDGGGGSPLHF.

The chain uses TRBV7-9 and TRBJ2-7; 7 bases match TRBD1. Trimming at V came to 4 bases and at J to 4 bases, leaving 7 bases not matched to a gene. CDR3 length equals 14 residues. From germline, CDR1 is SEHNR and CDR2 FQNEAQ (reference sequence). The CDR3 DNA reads TGTGCCAGCAGCTCTCCGGGACAGAAATACGAGCAGTACTTC. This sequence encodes CASSSPGQKYEQYF.

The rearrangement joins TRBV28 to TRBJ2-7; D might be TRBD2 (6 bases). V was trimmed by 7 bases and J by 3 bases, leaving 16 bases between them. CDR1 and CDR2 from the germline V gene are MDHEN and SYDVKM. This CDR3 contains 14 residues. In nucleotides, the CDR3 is TGTGCCAGCATCGGGGGACTGGGGGACTACGAGCAGTACTTC. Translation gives CASIGGLGDYEQYF.

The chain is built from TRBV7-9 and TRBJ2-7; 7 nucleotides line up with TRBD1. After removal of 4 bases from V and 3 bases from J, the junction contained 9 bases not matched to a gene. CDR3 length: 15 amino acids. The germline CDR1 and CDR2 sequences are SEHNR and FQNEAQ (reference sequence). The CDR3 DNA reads TGTGCCAGCAGCTCTGGACAGGTCGGGAACTACGAGCAGTACTTC. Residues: CASSSGQVGNYEQYF.

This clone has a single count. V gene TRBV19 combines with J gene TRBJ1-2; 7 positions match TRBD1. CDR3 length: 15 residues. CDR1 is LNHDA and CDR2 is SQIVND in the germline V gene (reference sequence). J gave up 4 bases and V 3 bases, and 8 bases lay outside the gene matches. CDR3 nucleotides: TGTGCCAGTAGTATCCTGACAGGGCGGAGCTATGGCTACACCTTC. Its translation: CASSILTGRSYGYTF.

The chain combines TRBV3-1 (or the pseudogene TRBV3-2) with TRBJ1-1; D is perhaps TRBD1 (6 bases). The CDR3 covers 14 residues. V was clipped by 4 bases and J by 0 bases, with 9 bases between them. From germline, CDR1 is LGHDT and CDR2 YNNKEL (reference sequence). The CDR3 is CASSPGGMNTEAFF. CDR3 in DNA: TGTGCCAGCAGCCCGGGGGGCATGAACACTGAAGCTTTCTTT.

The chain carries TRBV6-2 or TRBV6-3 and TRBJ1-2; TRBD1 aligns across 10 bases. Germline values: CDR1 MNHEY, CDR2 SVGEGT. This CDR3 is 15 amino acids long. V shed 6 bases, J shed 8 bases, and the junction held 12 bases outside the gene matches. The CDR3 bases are TGTGCCAGCAGCTTAACATCGGGACAGGGGAACGGCTACACCTTC. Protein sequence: CASSLTSGQGNGYTF.

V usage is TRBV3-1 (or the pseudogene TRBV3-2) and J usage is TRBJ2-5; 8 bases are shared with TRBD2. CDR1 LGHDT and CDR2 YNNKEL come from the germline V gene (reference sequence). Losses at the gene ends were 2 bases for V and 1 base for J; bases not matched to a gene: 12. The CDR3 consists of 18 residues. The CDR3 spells CASSQWQMTSASQETQYF. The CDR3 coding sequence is TGTGCCAGCAGCCAATGGCAGATGACTAGCGCCAGCCAAGAGACCCAGTACTTC.

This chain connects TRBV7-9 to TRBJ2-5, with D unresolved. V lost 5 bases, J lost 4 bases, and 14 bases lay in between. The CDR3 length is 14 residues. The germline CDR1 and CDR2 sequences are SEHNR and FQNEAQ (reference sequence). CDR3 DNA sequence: TGTGCCAGCAGCCCTCTCGAACTCGGAGAGACCCAGTACTTC. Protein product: CASSPLELGETQYF.